This T cell receptor (beta chain) derives from a study of Tregs in tolerant kidney transplant recipients (dated by TCRdb to between 2018 and 2021). About the investigation overall: The study applied TCRbeta sequencing to find donor-specific regulatory T cells before combined kidney and bone marrow transplantation and then followed those same cells after transplant. In a few healthy controls, several methods of expanding Tregs specific for an allogeneic donor were compared by TCRbeta repertoire sequencing. The study at large found these results: Although technical replication error seemed to be minimal, the question of biological reproducibility was not addressed directly. Because only a small number of patients were included, the study had limitations, and the results will need to be validated in larger populations as well as under other immunosuppression protocols. Expanding Tregs with activated donor B cells appeared to identify the most biologically relevant and donor-specific TCRbeta repertoire.

For TCRbeta CDR3 sequencing, genomic DNA was extracted from sorted cells using the QIAGEN DNeasy Blood and Tissue Kit. Through immunoSEQ, high-throughput TCRbeta CDR3 sequencing was done commercially, including PCR amplification with internal controls and bias correction. The authors processed their data as follows. Unique productive TCRbeta sequences were defined by CDR3 nucleotide sequence where primers matched, otherwise by CDR3 amino acid sequence with Vbeta and Jbeta genes. To correct sorting error, sequences shared between sorted populations at a frequency ratio of 2:1 or less were removed; the rest were assigned to the higher population. A sequence was defined as donor-reactive if the sequence was expanded at least 5-fold in CFSE-low cells compared with unstimulated cells and had a frequency of at least 0.01% in CFSE-low cells. Repertoire divergence was quantified by Jensen-Shannon divergence calculated from the top 100 TCRbeta sequences ranked by frequency. For samples with multiple sequencing runs, sorting error was corrected separately for each run before the runs were pooled. As stored in TCRdb, this immuneACCESS dataset retains in-frame rearrangements with V and J assigned. A fraction of the clones does not appear; measured against another copy, unresolved V genes explain less than half of the discrepancy, and the remainder lacks a known reason. V and J calls and clone size come straight from that table; D and trimming were deduced from the DNA. Here the sample has around 43,000 clones; under 95% occur a single time. The ten largest account for about 0.63% of the sample.

Thawed PBMCs were FACS-sorted into unstimulated Tregs (CD4+CD25+CD127-), CD4+ non-Tregs (CD4+CD25-), CD4 cells and CD8 cells. Prior to Treg sorting, thawed PBMCs were rested overnight with approximately 200 IU/ml IL-2 at 37 degrees C. Healthy control blood came either as purchased buffy coats or from healthy volunteers. Healthy control blood was processed to PBMCs by Ficoll density gradient and cryopreserved, and patient PBMCs were collected before and after transplant. The V and J ends are trimmed by 6 bases and 6 bases, leaving 6 bases between them. The CDR3, from cysteine to phenylalanine, totals 12 residues. The sequence is cut down to CDR3 DNA, 36 bases in frame from base 1. Looking up the germline V gene yields CDR1 MNHEY and CDR2 SVGAGI. As regards this clone: Its antigen target is currently unknown. Base quality data are lacking; no much larger clone is found one base away.

This clonotype was obtained from a human donor in good health. The sample consisted of Tregs from blood. The rearrangement joined TRBV6-5 to TRBJ1-6, with no confidently assigned D gene. At the DNA level, the sequence is TGTGCCAGCAGCTCTGCTAATTCACCCCTCCACTTT. Its coded protein is CASSSANSPLHF.